This T cell receptor (beta chain) was obtained from a study of blood T cells in healthy people across ages. Turning to the study itself: About one barcoded beta molecule per two T cells came from capture by template switching. Study results and limitations: TCR beta diversity was tightly associated with the proportion of naive T cells. Long-lived donors had more naive CD4+ cells and higher diversity than aged donors.

Germline V CDR1 and CDR2: MNHEY, SVGAGI. V was trimmed by 0 bases and J by 1 base, leaving 13 bases between them. This CDR3 is 16 amino acids long. This clonotype has just a few counts. Its antigen is as yet unknown. It was with a sample-barcoded 5' primer and a J-beta primer mix that a second PCR of about 7 to 12 cycles was run. Every molecule of cDNA carried a tag from a template-switch adaptor with 12 random nucleotides. TCRdb analysed the 5' RACE reads with MiXCR anew, one entry per CDR3 protein. The sample records about 640,000 distinct CDR3 sequences, under 70% being singletons. The sequence was collected from a man between 60 and 75 years old in good health. The V call is TRBV6-5, the J call TRBJ2-7; weak D call: TRBD1 (6 bases). The material sequenced was blood. In DNA, the CDR3 is TGTGCCAGCAGTTACTCCAGGGACACCACATCCTACGAGCAGTACTTC. It yields the protein CASSYSRDTTSYEQYF.